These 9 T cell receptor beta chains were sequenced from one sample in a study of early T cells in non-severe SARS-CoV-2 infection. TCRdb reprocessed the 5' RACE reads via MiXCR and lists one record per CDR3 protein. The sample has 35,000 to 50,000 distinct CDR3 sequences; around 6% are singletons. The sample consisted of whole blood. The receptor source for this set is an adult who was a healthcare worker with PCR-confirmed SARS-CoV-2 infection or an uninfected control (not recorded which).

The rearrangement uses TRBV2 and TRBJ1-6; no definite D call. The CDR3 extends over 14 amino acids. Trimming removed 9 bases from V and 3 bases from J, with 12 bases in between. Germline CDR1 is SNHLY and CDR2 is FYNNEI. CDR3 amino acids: CASGVAGYNSPLHF. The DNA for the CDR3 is TGTGCCAGTGGGGTAGCGGGCTATAATTCACCCCTCCACTTT.

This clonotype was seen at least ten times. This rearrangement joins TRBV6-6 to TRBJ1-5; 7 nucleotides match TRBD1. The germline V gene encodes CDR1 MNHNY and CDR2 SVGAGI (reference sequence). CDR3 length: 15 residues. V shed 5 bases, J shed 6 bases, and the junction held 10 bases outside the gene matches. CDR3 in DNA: TGTGCCAGCAGTACCTACCAGGGGGTTCTTCAGCCCCAGCATTTT. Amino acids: CASSTYQGVLQPQHF.

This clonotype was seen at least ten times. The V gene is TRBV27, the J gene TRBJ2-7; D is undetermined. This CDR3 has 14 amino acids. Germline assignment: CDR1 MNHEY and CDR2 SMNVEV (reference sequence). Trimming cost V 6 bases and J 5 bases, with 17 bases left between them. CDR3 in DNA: TGTGCCAGCAGCCCTAGGAGTGGTGTCGACGAGCAGTACTTC. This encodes CASSPRSGVDEQYF.

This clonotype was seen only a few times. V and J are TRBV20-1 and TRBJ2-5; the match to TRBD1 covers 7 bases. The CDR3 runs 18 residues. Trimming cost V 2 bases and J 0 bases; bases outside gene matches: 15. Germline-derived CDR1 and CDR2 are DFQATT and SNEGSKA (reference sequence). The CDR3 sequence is CSARSGTAYTSYQETQYF. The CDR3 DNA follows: TGCAGTGCTAGATCTGGGACAGCCTACACATCGTACCAAGAGACCCAGTACTTC.

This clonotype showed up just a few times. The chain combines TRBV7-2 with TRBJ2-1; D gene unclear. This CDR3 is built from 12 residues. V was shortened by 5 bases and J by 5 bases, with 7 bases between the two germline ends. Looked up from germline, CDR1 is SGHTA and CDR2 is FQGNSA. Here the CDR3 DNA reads TGTGCCAGCAGCATGTACAACAATGAGCAGTTCTTC. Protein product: CASSMYNNEQFF.

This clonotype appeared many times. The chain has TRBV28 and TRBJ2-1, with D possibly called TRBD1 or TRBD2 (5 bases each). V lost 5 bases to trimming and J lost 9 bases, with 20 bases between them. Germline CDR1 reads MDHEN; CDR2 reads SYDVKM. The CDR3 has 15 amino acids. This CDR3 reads CASSPNEGRTGEQFF. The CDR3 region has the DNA TGTGCCAGCAGTCCCAATGAGGGACGGACGGGTGAGCAGTTCTTC.

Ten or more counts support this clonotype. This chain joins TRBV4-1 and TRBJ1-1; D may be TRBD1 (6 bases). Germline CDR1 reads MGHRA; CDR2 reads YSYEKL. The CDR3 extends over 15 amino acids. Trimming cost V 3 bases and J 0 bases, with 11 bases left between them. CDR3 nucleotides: TGCGCCAGCAGCCAGACCGGACAGCTGAACACTGAAGCTTTCTTT. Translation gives CASSQTGQLNTEAFF.

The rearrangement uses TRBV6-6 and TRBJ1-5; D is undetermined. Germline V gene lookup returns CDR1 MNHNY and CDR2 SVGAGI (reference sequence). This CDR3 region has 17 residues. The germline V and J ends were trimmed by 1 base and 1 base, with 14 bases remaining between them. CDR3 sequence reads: CASSYFRGGRSNQPQHF. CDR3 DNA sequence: TGTGCCAGCAGTTACTTCCGGGGAGGAAGAAGCAATCAGCCCCAGCATTTT.

Here the CDR3 DNA reads TGTGCCAGCAGTGGCGGGACATACGGAAACACCATATATTTT. This codes for CASSGGTYGNTIYF. The V and J genes are TRBV2 and TRBJ1-3; weak D call: TRBD1 (6 bases). Trimming pared 4 bases from V and 4 bases from J, leaving 11 bases between. Looked up from germline, CDR1 is SNHLY and CDR2 is FYNNEI. The CDR3 is 14 residues long.